This T cell receptor (beta chain) originates from a study of T cells expressing NK-cell markers. Regarding the study as a whole: In a handful of donors, these clonotypes also led the CD3+CD56-NKG2C+ fraction. In more than 5 donors, dominant CD3+CD56+NKG2C+ clonotypes ranked among the top 10 CD8+ clonotypes.

Reprocessing the 5' RACE reads, TCRdb reports a single entry for every CDR3 protein and omits DNA. The sample's table shows some 280,000 distinct CDR3 sequences. Concerning this clonotype itself: Its specificity is unknown.

Germline assignment: CDR1 DFQATT and CDR2 SNEGSKA (reference sequence). The CDR3 contains 14 residues. This chain uses TRBV20-1 with TRBJ1-3. This clonotype was obtained from a man in his late teens or twenties in good health. Source material: blood T cells: a sorted CD56 or NKG2C T cell subset, CD4+ or CD8+ T cells, or bulk PBMC T cells (not recorded which). The CDR3 spells CSANGLLTGNTIYF.